What follows are 7 T cell receptor beta chains derived from one specimen sequenced in a study of blood T cell repertoires in COVID-19. Some clones are missing from TCRdb's copy, which holds only in-frame ones; the method was immunoSEQ multiplex PCR. This table holds fewer than 500,000 clones, 80% to 90% found once. Material for sequencing was peripheral blood. All receptors derive from a woman in her 30s with active or convalescent COVID-19.

This clone was found once. The chain links TRBV29-1 to TRBJ2-2, with 8 bases lining up with TRBD1. Looked up from germline, CDR1 is SQVTM and CDR2 is ANQGSEA. The CDR3 spans 14 residues. J lost 5 bases, V lost 7 bases, and 9 bases had no gene match. CDR3 residues: CSAVDRVKTGELFF. DNA of the CDR3: TGCAGCGCTGTGGACAGGGTGAAGACCGGGGAGCTGTTTTTT.

The J gene is TRBJ2-3, the V gene TRBV4-2; D perhaps matches TRBD2 (5 bases). Trimming stripped 2 bases from V and 3 bases from J, with 9 bases between. In germline, CDR1 is LGHNA, CDR2 YNFKEQ. This CDR3 is 14 amino acids long. In DNA form, the CDR3 reads TGTGCCAGCAGCCAAACTAGGGAGACAGATACGCAGTATTTT. Translated: CASSQTRETDTQYF.

J is TRBJ2-5 and V is TRBV24-1; D may be TRBD1 (6 bases). V lost 4 bases to trimming and J lost 5 bases, with 16 bases between them. CDR1 KGHDR and CDR2 SFDVKD come from the germline V gene. CDR3 length: 15 amino acids. CDR3 nucleotides: TGTGCCACCAGTGAAACACAGGGAAGAAGGGAGACCCAGTACTTC. This encodes CATSETQGRRETQYF.

The genes are TRBV5-4 and TRBJ2-2; D might be TRBD1 (5 bases). The CDR3 totals 16 residues. The germline gives CDR1 SGHNT, CDR2 YYREEE (reference sequence). Trimming removed 4 bases from V and 4 bases from J, with 17 bases in between. The CDR3 sequence: CASSLRQGLITGELFF. The DNA of the CDR3 is TGTGCCAGCAGCCTGCGGCAGGGTCTAATCACCGGGGAGCTGTTTTTT.

The chain recombines TRBV15 with TRBJ1-4; D may be TRBD1 (5 bases). V lost 3 bases to trimming and J lost 6 bases, with 14 bases between them. CDR1 LNHNV and CDR2 YYDKDF come from the germline V gene (reference sequence). The CDR3 is 15 residues long. CDR3 nucleotide sequence: TGTGCCACCAGCAGTGTGACAGTACGTGATGAAAAACTGTTTTTT. Encoded protein: CATSSVTVRDEKLFF. Full variable domain (rest looked up from reference TRBV15 and TRBJ1-4): DAMVIQNPRYQVTQFGKPVTLSCSQTLNHNVMYWYQQKSSQAPKLLFHYYDKDFNNEADTPDNFQSRRPNTSFCFLDIRSPGLGDTAMYLCATSSVTVRDEKLFFGSGTQLSVL.

The count of this clone is one. The chain employs TRBV6-6 and TRBJ1-2, with D uncertain. Trimming stripped 5 bases from V and 1 base from J, with 14 bases between. The CDR3 is 15 amino acids. Germline V gives CDR1 MNHNY, CDR2 SVGAGI (reference sequence). CDR3 residues: CASSDADGDNYGYTF. CDR3 DNA sequence: TGTGCCAGCAGTGATGCGGACGGGGATAACTATGGCTACACCTTC.

The chain couples TRBV4-1 to TRBJ2-7; the match to TRBD2 covers 7 bases. The germline CDR1 and CDR2 sequences are MGHRA and YSYEKL. The ends lost 4 bases at V and 0 bases at J; junction bases unmatched: 18. The CDR3 has 19 amino acids. CDR3: CASSPGGSGPSTSSYEQYF. The CDR3 DNA is TGCGCCAGCAGCCCCGGCGGTAGCGGGCCCTCTACGAGCTCCTACGAGCAGTACTTC.